One sample yielded the 10 T cell receptor beta chains listed below, sequenced in a study of blood T cells in healthy people across ages. The second PCR ran about 6 to 11 cycles with a sample-barcoded 5' primer and J-beta primers. A single record per CDR3 protein comes from TCRdb applying MiXCR to the 5' RACE reads. The profile shows around 1,000,000 distinct CDR3 sequences, roughly two fifths of them singletons. Specimen: blood. Source of these receptors: a man between 18 and 35 years old in good health.

The chain joins TRBV27 to TRBJ1-4; possibly TRBD1 for D (5 bases). Germline CDR1 is MNHEY and CDR2 is SMNVEV (reference sequence). The V end lost 6 bases, the J end lost 1 base, and 21 bases lay between the germline ends. The CDR3 has 18 residues. This chain's CDR3 is CASSSQGIGLGTNEKLFF. The DNA of the CDR3 is TGTGCCAGCAGCTCTCAGGGAATAGGCCTTGGAACTAATGAAAAACTGTTTTTT.

The rearrangement links TRBV2 to TRBJ2-3; the match to TRBD1 covers 8 bases. Germline V lookup: CDR1 SNHLY, CDR2 FYNNEI. V trimming: 8 bases; J trimming: 4 bases; junction bases outside the gene matches: 11. The CDR3 sequence is 15 residues long. CDR3 protein: CASPKAGGRADTQYF. CDR3 DNA sequence: TGTGCCAGCCCGAAAGCAGGGGGCCGGGCAGATACGCAGTATTTT. Supplemented by reference TRBV2 and TRBJ2-3, the full variable domain reads EPEVTQTPSHQVTQMGQEVILRCVPISNHLYFYWYRQILGQKVEFLVSFYNNEISEKSEIFDDQFSVERPDGSNFTLKIRSTKLEDSAMYFCASPKAGGRADTQYFGPGTRLTVL.

In its sample, this clonotype was seen a few times. This chain connects TRBV10-3 to TRBJ2-5; possible D gene TRBD2, 5 bases. Trimming removed 3 bases at V and 11 bases at J, with 22 bases between. The germline V gene has CDR1 ENHRY and CDR2 SYGVKD. The CDR3 extends over 15 amino acids. This CDR3 is CAISEAASYGNEQYF. The CDR3 DNA reads TGTGCCATCAGTGAAGCGGCTAGTTATGGCAATGAGCAGTACTTC.

The sample holds a few counts of this clonotype. The genes are TRBV6-2 or TRBV6-3 and TRBJ2-3; D call uncertain. The V end lost 0 bases, the J end lost 3 bases, and 7 bases lay between the germline ends. Germline V gene data show CDR1 as MNHEY and CDR2 as SVGEGT. The CDR3 is 14 amino acids. CDR3 nucleotides: TGTGCCAGCAGTTACTCCCCAGGAACAGATACGCAGTATTTT. Translated, it gives CASSYSPGTDTQYF.

The V call is TRBV9, the J call TRBJ1-2, with a tentative D call TRBD1 (5 bases). CDR3 length equals 15 residues. V was cut by 2 bases and J by 3 bases, with 14 bases left in between. Germline loops: CDR1 SGDLS, CDR2 YYNGEE. The CDR3: CASSVGGVGYYGYTF. The CDR3 DNA sequence: TGTGCCAGCAGCGTCGGAGGGGTAGGCTACTATGGCTACACCTTC. Looking up the rest from reference TRBV9 and TRBJ1-2 gives the full variable domain: DSGVTQTPKHLITATGQRVTLRCSPRSGDLSVYWYQQSLDQGLQFLIQYYNGEERAKGNILERFSAQQFPDLHSELNLSSLELGDSALYFCASSVGGVGYYGYTFGSGTRLTVV.

The chain is built from TRBV20-1 and TRBJ1-2; no definite D call. CDR3 length: 12 amino acids. V was trimmed by 3 bases and J by 5 bases, leaving 10 bases between them. The V gene's germline CDR1 is DFQATT and CDR2 SNEGSKA (reference sequence). The CDR3, as DNA: TGCAGTGCTAGGCCATATAGTTATGGCTACACCTTC. It codes for CSARPYSYGYTF.

The chain recombines TRBV20-1 with TRBJ2-7, with TRBD1 identical over 7 bases. V lost 6 bases, J lost 7 bases, and 24 bases stayed unmatched. CDR1 is DFQATT, CDR2 SNEGSKA, per germline (reference sequence). This CDR3 region has 17 residues. The CDR3 sequence is CSALARFGQAAYNEQYF. The DNA for the CDR3 is TGCAGTGCCCTTGCCCGGTTTGGACAGGCCGCTTACAATGAGCAGTACTTC.

In its sample, this clonotype was seen a few times. The V and J genes are TRBV10-3 and TRBJ1-6, with no clear D. Trimming cost V 0 bases and J 8 bases, with 5 bases left between them. This CDR3 contains 13 residues. CDR1 ENHRY and CDR2 SYGVKD come from the germline V gene. The CDR3 region has the DNA TGTGCCATCAGTGAGTCGACTTATTCACCCCTCCACTTT. Its protein is CAISESTYSPLHF.

The CDR3 is CATSRDARQGGGYTF. The DNA for the CDR3 is TGTGCCACCAGCAGAGATGCCCGCCAGGGCGGTGGCTACACCTTC. The chain carries TRBV15 and TRBJ1-2; D may be TRBD1 (5 bases). The CDR3 spans 15 residues. The germline CDR1 and CDR2 sequences are LNHNV and YYDKDF (reference sequence). Between the trimmed V and J ends, which lost 0 bases and 7 bases, there was a span of 15 bases.

For this clonotype: The junction departs from germline at one end; a sequencing error may be responsible. The V and J genes are TRBV20-1 and TRBJ2-1; a weak D match, TRBD2 (7 bases). In germline, CDR1 is DFQATT, CDR2 SNEGSKA (reference sequence). The CDR3 covers 15 residues. In nucleotides, the CDR3 is TGCAGTGTTAGAGATGGGGGGGGCCACCTCAATGAGCAGTTCTTC. Protein sequence: CSVRDGGGHLNEQFF.